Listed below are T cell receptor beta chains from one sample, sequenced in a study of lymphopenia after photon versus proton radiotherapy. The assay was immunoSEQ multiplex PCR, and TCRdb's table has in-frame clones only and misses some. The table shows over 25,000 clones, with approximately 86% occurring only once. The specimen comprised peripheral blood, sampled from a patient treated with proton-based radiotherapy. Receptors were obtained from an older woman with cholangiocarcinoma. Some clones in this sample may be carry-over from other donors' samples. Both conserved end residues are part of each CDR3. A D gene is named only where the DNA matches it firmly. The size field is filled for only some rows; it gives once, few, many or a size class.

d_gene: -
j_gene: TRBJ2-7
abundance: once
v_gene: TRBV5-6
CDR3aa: CASSRAGTHLSYEQYF
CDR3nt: TGTGCCAGCAGCCGGGCGGGGACACATCTCTCCTACGAGCAGTACTTC

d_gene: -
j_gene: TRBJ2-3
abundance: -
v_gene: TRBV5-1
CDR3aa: CASSPQPDRISTDTQYF
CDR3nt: TGCGCCAGCAGCCCGCAACCCGACAGGATTAGCACAGATACGCAGTATTTT

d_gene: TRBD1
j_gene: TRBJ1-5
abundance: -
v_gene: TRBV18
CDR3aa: CASSPGQGSSNQPQHF
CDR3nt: TGTGCCAGCTCACCTGGACAGGGGAGTAGCAATCAGCCCCAGCATTTT

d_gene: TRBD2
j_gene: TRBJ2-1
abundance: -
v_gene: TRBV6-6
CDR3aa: CASAWREGRNEQFF
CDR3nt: TGTGCCAGTGCTTGGCGGGAGGGCCGGAATGAGCAGTTCTTC

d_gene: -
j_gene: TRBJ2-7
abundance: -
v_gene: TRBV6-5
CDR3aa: CASSYARLSYEQYF
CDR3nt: TGTGCCAGCAGTTACGCCCGACTGAGCTACGAGCAGTACTTC

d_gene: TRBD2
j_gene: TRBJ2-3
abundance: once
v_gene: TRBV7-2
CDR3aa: CASSPPPGRDTQYF
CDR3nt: TGTGCCAGCAGCCCCCCTCCCGGGAGGGATACGCAGTATTTT

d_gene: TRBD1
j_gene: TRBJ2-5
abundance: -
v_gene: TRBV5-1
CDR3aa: CASSRQTGTGETQYF
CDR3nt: TGCGCCAGCAGCCGCCAGACAGGGACAGGGGAGACCCAGTACTTC

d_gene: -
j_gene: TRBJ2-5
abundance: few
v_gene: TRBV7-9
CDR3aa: CASQLETQYF
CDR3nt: TGTGCCAGCCAGCTAGAGACCCAGTACTTC

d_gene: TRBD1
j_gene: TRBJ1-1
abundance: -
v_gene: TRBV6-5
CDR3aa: CASSTGDRSTEAFF
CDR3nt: TGTGCCAGCAGTACGGGGGACAGGAGCACTGAAGCTTTCTTT

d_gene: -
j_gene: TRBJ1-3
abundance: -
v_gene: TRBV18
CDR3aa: CASSPPSASGNTIYF
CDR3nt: TGTGCCAGCTCACCACCGTCAGCCTCTGGAAACACCATATATTTT

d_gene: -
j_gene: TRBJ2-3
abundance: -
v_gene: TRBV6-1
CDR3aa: CASSEKIWGKWETDTQYF
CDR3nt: TGTGCCAGCAGTGAAAAAATTTGGGGGAAATGGGAGACAGATACGCAGTATTTT

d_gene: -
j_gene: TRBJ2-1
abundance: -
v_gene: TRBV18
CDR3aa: CASSPISLLRYNEQFF
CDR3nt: TGTGCCAGCTCACCAATAAGTCTTCTGAGATACAATGAGCAGTTCTTC

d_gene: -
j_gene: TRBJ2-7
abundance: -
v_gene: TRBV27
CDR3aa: CASRGHTSYEQYF
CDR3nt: TGTGCCAGCCGGGGGCATACCTCCTACGAGCAGTACTTC

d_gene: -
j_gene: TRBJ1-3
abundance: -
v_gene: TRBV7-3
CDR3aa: CASSLGGGNTIYF
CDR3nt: TGTGCCAGCAGCTTGGGTGGGGGAAACACCATATATTTT

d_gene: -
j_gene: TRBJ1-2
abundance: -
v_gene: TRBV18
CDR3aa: CASSPDRVYGYTF
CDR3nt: TGTGCCAGCTCACCCGACAGAGTCTATGGCTACACCTTC

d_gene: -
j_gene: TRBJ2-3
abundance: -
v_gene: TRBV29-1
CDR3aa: CSVDGITLTDTQYF
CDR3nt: TGCAGCGTTGATGGAATAACCCTCACAGATACGCAGTATTTT

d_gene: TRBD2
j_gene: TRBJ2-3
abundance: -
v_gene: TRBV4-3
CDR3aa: CASSQVGEGLADTQYF
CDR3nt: TGCGCCAGCAGCCAAGTGGGGGAGGGCCTTGCAGATACGCAGTATTTT

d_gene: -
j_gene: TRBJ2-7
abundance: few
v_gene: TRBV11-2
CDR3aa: CASSYRTGTASYEQYF
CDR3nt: TGTGCCAGCAGCTACCGAACCGGGACGGCCTCCTACGAGCAGTACTTC

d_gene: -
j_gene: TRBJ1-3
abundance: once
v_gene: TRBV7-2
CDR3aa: CASSLAGGNTIYF
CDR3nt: TGTGCCAGCAGCTTAGCCGGCGGAAACACCATATATTTT

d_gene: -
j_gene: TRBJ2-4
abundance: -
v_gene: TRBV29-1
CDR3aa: CSVEEDRRENIQYF
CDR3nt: TGCAGCGTTGAAGAAGACAGACGGGAAAACATTCAGTACTTC

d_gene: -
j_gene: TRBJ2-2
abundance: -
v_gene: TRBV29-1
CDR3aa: CSVAVGGNTGELFF
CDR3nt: TGCAGCGTCGCTGTCGGGGGGAACACCGGGGAGCTGTTTTTT

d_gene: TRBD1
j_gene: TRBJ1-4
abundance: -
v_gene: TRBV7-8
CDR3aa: CASSSQGALEEKLFF
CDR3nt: TGTGCCAGCAGCTCACAGGGGGCCCTAGAAGAAAAACTGTTTTTT

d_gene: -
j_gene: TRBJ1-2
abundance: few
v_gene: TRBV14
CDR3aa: CASSQQFRVYTF
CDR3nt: TGTGCCAGCAGCCAACAATTCAGAGTTTACACCTTC

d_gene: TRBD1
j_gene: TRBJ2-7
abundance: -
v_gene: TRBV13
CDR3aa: CASRPSTGGESYEQYF
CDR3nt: TGTGCCAGCAGACCCTCGACAGGGGGCGAATCCTACGAGCAGTACTTC

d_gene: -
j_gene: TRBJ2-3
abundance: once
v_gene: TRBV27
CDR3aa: CASRGFFADTQYF
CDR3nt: TGTGCCAGCAGGGGGTTTTTTGCAGATACGCAGTATTTT

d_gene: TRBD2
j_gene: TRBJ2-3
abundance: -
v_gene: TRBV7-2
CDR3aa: CASSRTSGTIDTQYF
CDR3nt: TGTGCCAGCAGCCGGACTAGCGGCACCATAGATACGCAGTATTTT

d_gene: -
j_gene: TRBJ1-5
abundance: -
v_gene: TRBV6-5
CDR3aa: CASSIRVNSNQPQHF
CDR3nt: TGTGCCAGCAGCATCAGGGTTAATAGCAATCAGCCCCAGCATTTT

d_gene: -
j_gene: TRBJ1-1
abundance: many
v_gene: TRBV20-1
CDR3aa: CIYGTDTEAFF
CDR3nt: TGCATCTACGGGACGGACACTGAAGCTTTCTTT

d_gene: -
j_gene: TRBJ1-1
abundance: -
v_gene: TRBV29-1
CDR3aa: CSVRGGVANTEAFF
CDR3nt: TGCAGCGTTAGAGGGGGGGTGGCGAACACTGAAGCTTTCTTT

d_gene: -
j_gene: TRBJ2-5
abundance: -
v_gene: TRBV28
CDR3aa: CASSAGQGTQYF
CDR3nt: TGTGCCAGCAGTGCGGGGCAGGGGACCCAGTACTTC

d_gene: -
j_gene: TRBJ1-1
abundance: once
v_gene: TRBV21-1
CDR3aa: CASSKQVILGDTEAFF
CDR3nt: TGTGCCAGCAGCAAACAGGTTATCCTTGGGGACACTGAAGCTTTCTTT

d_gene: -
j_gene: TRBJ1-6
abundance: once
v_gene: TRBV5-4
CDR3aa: CASSLVGASVNSPLHF
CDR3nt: TGTGCCAGCAGCTTGGTAGGGGCCAGCGTCAATTCACCCCTCCACTTT

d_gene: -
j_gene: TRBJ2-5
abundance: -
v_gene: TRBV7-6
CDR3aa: CASSSIGAETQYF
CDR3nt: TGTGCCAGCAGCTCTATCGGCGCGGAGACCCAGTACTTC

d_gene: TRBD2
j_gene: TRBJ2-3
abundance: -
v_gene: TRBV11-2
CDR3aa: CASSWTSRGDTQYF
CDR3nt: TGTGCCAGCAGCTGGACTAGTCGGGGAGATACGCAGTATTTT

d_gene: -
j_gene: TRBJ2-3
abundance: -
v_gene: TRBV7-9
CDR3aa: CASSLGLAPDTQYF
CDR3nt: TGTGCCAGCAGCTTAGGGCTAGCCCCAGATACGCAGTATTTT

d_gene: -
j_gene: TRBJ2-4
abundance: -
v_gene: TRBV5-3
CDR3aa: CARPTGPTAAKNIQYF
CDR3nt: TGTGCCAGGCCGACCGGGCCCACCGCGGCCAAAAACATTCAGTACTTC

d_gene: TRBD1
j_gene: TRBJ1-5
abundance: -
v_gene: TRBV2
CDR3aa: CASNRGDQPQHF
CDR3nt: TGTGCCAGCAACAGGGGGGATCAGCCCCAGCATTTT

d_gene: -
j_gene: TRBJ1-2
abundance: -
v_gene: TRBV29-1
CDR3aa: CSASGGDGYTF
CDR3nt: TGCAGCGCGTCCGGGGGCGATGGCTACACCTTC

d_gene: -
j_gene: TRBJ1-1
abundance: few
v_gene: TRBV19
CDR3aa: CASNAGRDTEAFF
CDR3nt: TGTGCCAGTAATGCCGGGAGGGACACTGAAGCTTTCTTT

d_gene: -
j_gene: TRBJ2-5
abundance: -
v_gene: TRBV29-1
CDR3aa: CSVGRQAQETQYF
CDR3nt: TGCAGCGTTGGCCGACAGGCCCAAGAGACCCAGTACTTC

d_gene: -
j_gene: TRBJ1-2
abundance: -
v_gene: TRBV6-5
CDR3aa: CASSLQRADGYTF
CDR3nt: TGTGCCAGCAGCCTACAGAGGGCCGATGGCTACACCTTC

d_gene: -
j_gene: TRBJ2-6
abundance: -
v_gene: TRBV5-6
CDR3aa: CASSLHNSHSRANVLTF
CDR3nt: TGTGCCAGCTCTTTGCACAATAGTCACAGTCGGGCCAACGTCCTGACTTTC

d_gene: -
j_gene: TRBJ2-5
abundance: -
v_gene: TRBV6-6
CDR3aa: CASSMRDSLQGVNQYF
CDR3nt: TGTGCCAGCAGTATGCGGGACAGCCTCCAGGGTGTTAACCAGTACTTC

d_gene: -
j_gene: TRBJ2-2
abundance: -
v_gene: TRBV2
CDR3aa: CAGGVVPGELFF
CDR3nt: TGTGCCGGCGGGGTAGTACCAGGGGAGCTGTTTTTT

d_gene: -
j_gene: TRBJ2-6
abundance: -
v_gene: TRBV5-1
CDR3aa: CASSLVSSGANVLTF
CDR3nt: TGCGCCAGCAGCTTGGTGTCCTCTGGGGCCAACGTCCTGACTTTC